The 22 T cell receptor beta chains given below trace back to one sample, sequenced in a study of cytomegalovirus exposure and HLA in healthy donors. The PCR ran on 60 Vbeta and 13 Jbeta primers. The assay was immunoSEQ multiplex PCR, and TCRdb's table has in-frame clones only and misses some. The table includes some 110,000 clones, over 60% detected once. The sequencing sample was made of PBMCs. The receptors originated from a woman aged 18-35 years in good health and CMV-seropositive.

This clone was observed once. This chain connects TRBV27 to TRBJ2-1; D remains unclear. The germline V gene has CDR1 MNHEY and CDR2 SMNVEV (reference sequence). The CDR3 is 15 residues long. V lost 5 bases and J lost 0, with 11 bases in between. The CDR3 DNA reads TGTGCCAGCAGTCCCCGATATAGCTCCTACAATGAGCAGTTCTTC. This gives the protein CASSPRYSSYNEQFF.

This chain uses TRBV6-1 with TRBJ1-1; 8 bases are shared with TRBD1. Germline loops: CDR1 MNHNS, CDR2 SASEGT. The CDR3 covers 16 residues. V dropped 4 bases and J dropped 9; count of bases not matched to a gene: 16. This chain's CDR3 is CASSVLLARTGRKAFF. The CDR3 DNA sequence: TGTGCCAGCAGTGTTCTGTTGGCGAGGACAGGGCGTAAAGCTTTCTTT.

The V gene is TRBV25-1, the J gene TRBJ2-7; tentative D call: TRBD1 (6 bases). The CDR3 contains 14 residues. CDR1 and CDR2 from the germline V gene are MGHDK and SYGVNS. The V end lost 4 bases, the J end lost 3 bases, and 13 bases lay between the germline ends. CDR3 region: CASSVPGAFYEQYF. CDR3 in DNA: TGTGCCAGCAGTGTACCAGGGGCCTTCTACGAGCAGTACTTC.

CDR3 loop: CASSVGGESGYNEQFF. DNA for the CDR3: TGTGCCAGCAGCGTAGGCGGGGAGTCTGGCTACAATGAGCAGTTCTTC. The rearrangement links TRBV9 to TRBJ2-1; D may be TRBD2 (6 bases). The CDR3 totals 16 residues. The V and J ends lost 0 bases and 3 bases respectively, with 13 bases between them. Germline V lookup: CDR1 SGDLS, CDR2 YYNGEE.

This chain connects TRBV18 to TRBJ1-1; TRBD1 aligns across 12 bases. J lost 4 bases, V lost 5 bases, and 11 bases had no gene match. The germline CDR1 and CDR2 sequences are KGHSH and LQKENI. CDR3 length: 17 amino acids. The CDR3 sequence: CASSTGDRGRFGTEAFF. The CDR3 DNA is TGTGCCAGCTCAACGGGGGACAGGGGGCGGTTCGGCACTGAAGCTTTCTTT. Drawing the rest from reference TRBV18 and TRBJ1-1, the complete variable domain is NAGVMQNPRHLVRRRGQEARLRCSPMKGHSHVYWYRQLPEEGLKFMVYLQKENIIDESGMPKERFSAEFPKEGPSILRIQQVVRGDSAAYFCASSTGDRGRFGTEAFFGQGTRLTVV.

J is TRBJ2-5 and V is TRBV5-6, with D perhaps matching TRBD2 (6 bases). The CDR3 consists of 15 residues. Germline CDR1 is SGHDT and CDR2 is YYEEEE. Trimming shortened V by 1 base and J by 2 bases, and 12 bases separated the two germline ends. For the CDR3, the DNA is TGTGCCAGCAGCTTGTATGGGGGGAGACAAGAGACCCAGTACTTC. Its translation: CASSLYGGRQETQYF.

The rearrangement joins TRBV5-5 to TRBJ2-3; 7 bases fit TRBD1. CDR3 length equals 16 residues. In germline, CDR1 is SGHKS, CDR2 YYEKEE (reference sequence). The V and J ends lost 1 base and 0 bases, in that order; junction bases with no gene match: 5. The DNA of the CDR3 is TGTGCCAGCAGCTTGACAGGGGTGGTCAGCACAGATACGCAGTATTTT. Protein sequence: CASSLTGVVSTDTQYF.

This clone was seen only a few times. One end of the junction varies from germline; a read error may be responsible. The chain recombines TRBV7-9 with TRBJ2-7; D perhaps matches TRBD2 (6 bases). The CDR3 has 17 amino acids. Germline CDR1 reads SEHNR; CDR2 reads FQNEAQ (reference sequence). The CDR3: CVSSPTLNAGLPYEQYF. CDR3 sequence (DNA): TGTGTCAGCAGCCCGACATTAAACGCGGGACTCCCCTACGAGCAGTACTTC.

This chain joins TRBV2 and TRBJ1-2, with D tentatively TRBD1 (5 bases). The CDR3 extends over 15 amino acids. Per the germline V gene, CDR1 is SNHLY and CDR2 is FYNNEI. V gave up 4 bases and J gave up 4 bases, with 16 bases separating them. The CDR3, as DNA: TGTGCCAGCAGTGTACGACAGTGGATCGCCTATGGCTACACCTTC. It codes for CASSVRQWIAYGYTF.

The gene calls are TRBV5-4 and TRBJ2-3, with 8 bases that match TRBD2. Germline lookup yields CDR1 SGHNT and CDR2 YYREEE (reference sequence). This CDR3 contains 17 residues. The trim removed 3 bases at V and 4 bases at J, leaving 13 bases unmatched. CDR3 sequence reads: CASSSSLGAGAPDTQYF. In nucleotides, the CDR3 is TGTGCCAGCAGCTCCTCATTAGGAGCGGGAGCCCCAGATACGCAGTATTTT.

In this sample, this clone turned up a few times. The CDR3 protein is CASSQVRRSTEAFF. The CDR3 nucleotides read TGCGCCAGCAGCCAAGTTCGGAGATCGACTGAAGCTTTCTTT. The chain has TRBV4-1 and TRBJ1-1, with D unresolved. CDR1 is MGHRA and CDR2 is YSYEKL in the germline V gene. The CDR3 is made up of 14 amino acids. Trimming removed 1 base from V and 5 bases from J, with 11 bases in between.

The chain combines TRBV6-5 with TRBJ1-1, with 7 bases identical to TRBD1. This CDR3 is 14 amino acids long. Germline lookup yields CDR1 MNHEY and CDR2 SVGAGI. J gave up 5 bases and V 7 bases, and 10 bases lay outside the gene matches. This CDR3 is CASNRNRGQTEAFF. The DNA for the CDR3 is TGTGCCAGCAACCGGAACAGGGGTCAGACTGAAGCTTTCTTT.

V usage is TRBV6-1 and J usage is TRBJ2-1; D gene ambiguous. Trimming stripped 10 bases from V and 8 bases from J, with 12 bases between. This CDR3 has 11 amino acids. Per the germline V gene, CDR1 is MNHNS and CDR2 is SASEGT. The CDR3 nucleotides read TGTGCCACCCAGTTAGCCTATGAGCAGTTCTTC. It specifies CATQLAYEQFF.

The V and J genes are TRBV19 and TRBJ1-2; the D gene is possibly TRBD1 (5 bases). This CDR3 comprises 12 residues. Germline assignment: CDR1 LNHDA and CDR2 SQIVND (reference sequence). Trimming removed 8 bases at V and 4 bases at J, with 11 bases between. CDR3 protein: CASGDRVYGYTF. The CDR3 region has the DNA TGTGCCAGTGGTGACAGAGTCTATGGCTACACCTTC.

This sequence joins TRBV7-9 and TRBJ1-2; D is uncertain. Trimming shortened V by 5 bases and J by 4 bases, and 17 bases separated the two germline ends. This CDR3 contains 15 residues. CDR1 is SEHNR, CDR2 FQNEAQ, per germline (reference sequence). The CDR3 region has the DNA TGTGCCAGCAGCCAGGACTTCCCAGGTTTCTATGGCTACACCTTC. Translation gives CASSQDFPGFYGYTF.

This clone was detected only a few times. V is TRBV30 and J is TRBJ1-1, with D maybe TRBD1 (5 bases). The germline CDR1 and CDR2 sequences are GTSNPN and SVGIG (reference sequence). CDR3 size: 12 residues. V was pared by 2 bases and J by 6 bases, with 10 bases between. CDR3 bases: TGTGCCTGGAGTATAGGGGTAGCTGAAGCTTTCTTT. Residues: CAWSIGVAEAFF.

This clone was counted between two and nine times. The chain links TRBV29-1 to TRBJ1-1; possible D gene TRBD1, 6 bases. The ends were cut back, 4 bases at V and 3 bases at J, with 15 bases in the middle. Germline assignment: CDR1 SQVTM and CDR2 ANQGSEA. The CDR3 has 14 residues. In DNA, the CDR3 is TGCAGCGTTGTTGGACAGTTGATTTACACTGAAGCTTTCTTT. It encodes CSVVGQLIYTEAFF.

This clone was counted a few times. V and J are TRBV30 and TRBJ2-1; D call uncertain. The CDR3 has 13 residues. The V end lost 0 bases, the J end lost 9 bases, and 12 bases lay between the germline ends. Germline values: CDR1 GTSNPN, CDR2 SVGIG (reference sequence). CDR3 residues: CAWSVSEFGEQFF. The CDR3 nucleotides are TGTGCCTGGAGTGTATCGGAGTTCGGTGAGCAGTTCTTC. The full variable domain, in which reference TRBV30 and TRBJ2-1 provide the parts outside the CDR3, is SQTIHQWPATLVQPVGSPLSLECTVEGTSNPNLYWYRQAAGRGLQLLFYSVGIGQISSEVPQNLSASRPQDRQFILSSKKLLLSDSGFYLCAWSVSEFGEQFFGPGTRLTVL.

This clone was detected only a few times. The gene calls are TRBV7-6 and TRBJ2-5; 8 bases are shared with TRBD1. The J call may not be correct, given that the DNA end is closer to TRBJ2-7. The CDR3 extends over 14 amino acids. Germline values: CDR1 SGHVS, CDR2 FNYEAQ. CDR3: CASSGGQGTYEQYF. The CDR3 DNA sequence: TGTGCCAGCAGTGGCGGACAGGGTACCTACGAGCAGTACTTC.

This clone was counted only a few times. The V and J genes are TRBV9 and TRBJ1-4, with D tentatively TRBD1 (6 bases). CDR1 and CDR2 from the germline V gene are SGDLS and YYNGEE. V dropped 3 bases and J dropped 8 bases, with 20 bases sitting between them. This CDR3 has 16 amino acids. CDR3: CASSASMQGNREKLFF. As DNA, the CDR3 is TGTGCCAGCAGCGCAAGTATGCAGGGGAACCGCGAAAAACTGTTTTTT.

V gene TRBV4-1 combines with J gene TRBJ1-5; no clear D gene. CDR3 size: 16 residues. Deletions cut 2 bases from V and 0 bases from J, with 11 bases between. Germline V gives CDR1 MGHRA, CDR2 YSYEKL. Written as DNA, the CDR3 is TGCGCCAGCAGCCAACCTCAGGCGACTAGCAATCAGCCCCAGCATTTT. This codes for CASSQPQATSNQPQHF.

The chain links TRBV19 to TRBJ1-2; D unresolved. Germline V gene lookup returns CDR1 LNHDA and CDR2 SQIVND (reference sequence). The CDR3 totals 12 residues. Trimming took off 3 bases at V and 3 bases at J, with 5 bases between the two ends. The DNA of the CDR3 is TGTGCCAGTAGTATCGGTGACTATGGCTACACCTTC. Its translation: CASSIGDYGYTF.